Listed here are 2 T cell receptor beta chains from one sample, sequenced in a study of preoperative IRX-2 immunotherapy in early breast cancer. Generated by immunoSEQ multiplex PCR, the TCRdb table keeps only in-frame clones and is missing some. The data hold roughly 43,000 clones, with about 95% observed a single time. This sample's treatment: preoperative locoregional IRX-2 cytokine immunotherapy. Material: tumor tissue, obtained after IRX-2 immunotherapy. The source is a human donor with breast cancer.

The CDR3: CAISEVAGDETQYF. Here the CDR3 DNA reads TGTGCCATCAGTGAAGTAGCGGGGGACGAGACCCAGTACTTC. The chain joins TRBV10-3 to TRBJ2-5, with TRBD2 matching 9 bases. Unmatched junction bases numbered 4, after V lost 3 bases and J lost 5 bases. The CDR3 has 14 residues. CDR1 and CDR2 from the germline V gene are ENHRY and SYGVKD.

This clone occurred once. The genes are TRBV4-2 and TRBJ2-3; D may correspond to TRBD1 or TRBD2 (6 bases each). This CDR3 has 15 amino acids. CDR1 is LGHNA and CDR2 is YNFKEQ in the germline V gene. Deletions cut 4 bases from V and 2 bases from J, with 13 bases between. CDR3 in DNA: TGTGCCAGCAGCCCCGGGGGCCGTTACACAGATACGCAGTATTTT. It yields the protein CASSPGGRYTDTQYF.